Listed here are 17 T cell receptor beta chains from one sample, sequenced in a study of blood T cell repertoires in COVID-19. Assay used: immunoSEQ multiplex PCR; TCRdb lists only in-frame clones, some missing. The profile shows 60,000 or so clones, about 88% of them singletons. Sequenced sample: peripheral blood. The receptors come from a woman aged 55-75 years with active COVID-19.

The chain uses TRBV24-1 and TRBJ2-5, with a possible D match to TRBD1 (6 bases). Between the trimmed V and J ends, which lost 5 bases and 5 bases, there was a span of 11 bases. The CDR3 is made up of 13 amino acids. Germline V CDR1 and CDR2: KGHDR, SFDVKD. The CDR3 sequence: CATSGDTGETQYF. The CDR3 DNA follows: TGTGCCACCAGTGGGGACACCGGGGAGACCCAGTACTTC.

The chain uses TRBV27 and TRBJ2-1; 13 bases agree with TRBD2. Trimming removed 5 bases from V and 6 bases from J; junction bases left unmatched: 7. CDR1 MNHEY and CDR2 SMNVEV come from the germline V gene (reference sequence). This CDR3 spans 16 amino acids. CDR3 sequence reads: CASSLTGLAGSNEQFF. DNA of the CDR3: TGTGCCAGCAGTCTAACGGGACTAGCGGGGTCCAATGAGCAGTTCTTC.

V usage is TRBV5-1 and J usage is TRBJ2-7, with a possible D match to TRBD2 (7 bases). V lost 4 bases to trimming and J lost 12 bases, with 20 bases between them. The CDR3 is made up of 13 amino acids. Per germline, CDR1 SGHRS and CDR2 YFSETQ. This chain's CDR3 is CASSPRTRGVWYF. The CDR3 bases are TGCGCCAGCAGCCCCAGGACTAGGGGGGTTTGGTACTTC.

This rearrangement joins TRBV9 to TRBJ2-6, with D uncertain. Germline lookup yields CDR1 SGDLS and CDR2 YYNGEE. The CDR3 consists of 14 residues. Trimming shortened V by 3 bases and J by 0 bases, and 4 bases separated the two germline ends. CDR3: CASSAYSGANVLTF. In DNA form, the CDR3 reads TGTGCCAGCAGCGCTTACTCTGGGGCCAACGTCCTGACTTTC.

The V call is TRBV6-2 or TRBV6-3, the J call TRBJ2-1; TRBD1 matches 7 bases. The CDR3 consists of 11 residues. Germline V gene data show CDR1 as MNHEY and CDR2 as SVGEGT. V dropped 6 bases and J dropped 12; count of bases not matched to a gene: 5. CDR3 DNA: TGTGCCAGCAGCTCCCGGGACAGGCAGTTCTTC. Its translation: CASSSRDRQFF.

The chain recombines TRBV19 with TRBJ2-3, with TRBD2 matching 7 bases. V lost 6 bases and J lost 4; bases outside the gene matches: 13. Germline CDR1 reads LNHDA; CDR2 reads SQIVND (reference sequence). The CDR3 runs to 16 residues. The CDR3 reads CASRSGLGGVADTQYF. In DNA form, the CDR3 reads TGTGCCAGTAGATCCGGGTTGGGGGGGGTGGCAGATACGCAGTATTTT.

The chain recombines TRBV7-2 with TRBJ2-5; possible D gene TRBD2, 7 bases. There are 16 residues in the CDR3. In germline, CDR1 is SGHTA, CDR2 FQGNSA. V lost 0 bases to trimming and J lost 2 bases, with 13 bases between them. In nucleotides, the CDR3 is TGTGCCAGCAGCTTAGCGGCGGGGGCGATACAAGAGACCCAGTACTTC. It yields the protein CASSLAAGAIQETQYF.

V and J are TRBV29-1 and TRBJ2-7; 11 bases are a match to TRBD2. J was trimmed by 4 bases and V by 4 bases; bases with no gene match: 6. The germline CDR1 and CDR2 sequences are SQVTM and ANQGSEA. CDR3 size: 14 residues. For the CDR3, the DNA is TGCAGCGTTGCAGTGGCTAGCGGGGGGTACGAGCAGTACTTC. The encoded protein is CSVAVASGGYEQYF.

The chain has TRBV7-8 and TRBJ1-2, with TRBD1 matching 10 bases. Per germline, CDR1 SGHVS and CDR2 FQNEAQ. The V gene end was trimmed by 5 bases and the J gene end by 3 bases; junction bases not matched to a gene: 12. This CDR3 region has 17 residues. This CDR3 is CASSPGQGMGRDYGYTF. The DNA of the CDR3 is TGTGCCAGCAGCCCGGGACAGGGGATGGGCCGGGACTATGGCTACACCTTC.

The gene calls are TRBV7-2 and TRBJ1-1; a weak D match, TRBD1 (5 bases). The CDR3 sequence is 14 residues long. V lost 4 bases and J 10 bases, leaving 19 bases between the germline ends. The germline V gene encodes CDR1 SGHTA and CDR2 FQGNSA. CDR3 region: CASSSAGTLGRAFF. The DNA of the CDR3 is TGTGCCAGCAGCTCCGCTGGCACACTGGGGCGAGCTTTCTTT.

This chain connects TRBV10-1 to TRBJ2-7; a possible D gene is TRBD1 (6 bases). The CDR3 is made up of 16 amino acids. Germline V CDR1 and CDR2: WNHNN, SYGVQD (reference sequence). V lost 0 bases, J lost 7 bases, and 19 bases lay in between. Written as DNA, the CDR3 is TGCGCCAGCAGTGAGTCGTTGGGGGCCCTGCCGCAAGAGCAGTACTTC. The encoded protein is CASSESLGALPQEQYF.

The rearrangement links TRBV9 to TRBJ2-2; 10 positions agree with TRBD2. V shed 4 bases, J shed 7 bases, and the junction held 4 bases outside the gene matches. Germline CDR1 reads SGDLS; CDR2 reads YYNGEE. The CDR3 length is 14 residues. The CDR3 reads CASSLAGVSGELFF. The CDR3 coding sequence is TGTGCCAGCAGCCTAGCGGGGGTGAGCGGGGAGCTGTTTTTT.

As DNA, the CDR3 is TGTGCCAGCAGCTTAGACCAGGGGGCAGGACGGTACTTC. Its translation is CASSLDQGAGRYF. The chain recombines TRBV7-9 with TRBJ2-7, with 8 bases fitting TRBD1. V was clipped by 1 base and J by 12 bases; unmatched bases: 8. Germline CDR1 reads SEHNR; CDR2 reads FQNEAQ (reference sequence). The CDR3 consists of 13 residues.

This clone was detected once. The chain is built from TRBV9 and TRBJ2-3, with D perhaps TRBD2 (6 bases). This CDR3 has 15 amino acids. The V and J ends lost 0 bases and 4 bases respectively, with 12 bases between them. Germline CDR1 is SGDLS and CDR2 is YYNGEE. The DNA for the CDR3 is TGTGCCAGCAGCGTAGAGGTCGGGGGACCAGATACGCAGTATTTT. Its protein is CASSVEVGGPDTQYF.

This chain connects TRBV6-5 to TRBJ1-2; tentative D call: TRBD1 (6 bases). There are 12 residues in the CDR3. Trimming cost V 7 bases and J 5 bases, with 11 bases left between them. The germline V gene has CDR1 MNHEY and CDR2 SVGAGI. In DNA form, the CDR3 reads TGTGCCAGCACGCGGCAGGGGTATGGCTACACCTTC. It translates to CASTRQGYGYTF.

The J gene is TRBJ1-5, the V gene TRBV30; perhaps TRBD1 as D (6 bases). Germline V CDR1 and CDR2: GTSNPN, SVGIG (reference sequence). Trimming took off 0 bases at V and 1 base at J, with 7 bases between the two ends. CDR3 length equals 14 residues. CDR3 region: CAWSVQGSNQPQHF. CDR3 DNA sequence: TGTGCCTGGAGTGTACAGGGAAGCAATCAGCCCCAGCATTTT.

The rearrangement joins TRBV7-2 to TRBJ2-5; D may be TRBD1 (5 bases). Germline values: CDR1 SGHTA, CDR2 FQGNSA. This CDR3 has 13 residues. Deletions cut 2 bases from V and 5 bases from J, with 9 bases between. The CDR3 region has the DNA TGTGCCAGCAGCTTAAGGGGAATGGAGACCCAGTACTTC. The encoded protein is CASSLRGMETQYF.